Below, 2 T cell receptor beta chains from the same sample are listed, as sequenced in a study of T cells in Graves' hyperthyroidism and ophthalmopathy. The CDR3 regions of TCR beta were amplified from RNA transcripts. RT-PCR in the first round (using the HTBI primer set) targeted the TCR CDR3. In TCRdb, the multiplex PCR reads were re-called with MiXCR into one record per CDR3 protein. The sample contains hundreds of thousands of distinct CDR3 sequences, 14% of which appear only once. The sample taken for sequencing was blood. Source of these receptors: a woman aged 18-29 years with Graves' hyperthyroidism.

This clonotype was seen only a few times. The CDR3 is CSASAQGGETQYF. For the CDR3, the DNA is TGCAGTGCTAGTGCACAGGGAGGAGAGACCCAGTACTTC. The chain joins TRBV20-1 to TRBJ2-5; D assignment may be TRBD1 or TRBD2 (6 bases each). CDR1 and CDR2 (germline): DFQATT, SNEGSKA (reference sequence). The CDR3 is 13 amino acids. Trimming stripped 3 bases from V and 4 bases from J, with 12 bases between.

The table lists this clonotype with many counts. The chain is built from TRBV28 and TRBJ2-7, with TRBD2 as a possible D gene (6 bases). Trimming took 7 bases from V and 2 from J, leaving 21 bases between them. The CDR3 length is 16 residues. Germline V gives CDR1 MDHEN, CDR2 SYDVKM. CDR3 region: CASTPQGLGSTYEQYF. Here the CDR3 DNA reads TGTGCCAGCACCCCCCAGGGACTTGGGAGCACCTACGAGCAGTACTTC.